This passage covers 9 T cell receptor beta chains from one sample sequenced in a study of OX40 agonist ivuxolimab in advanced cancers. The data were produced by immunoSEQ multiplex PCR, yet TCRdb's version contains in-frame clones alone and is incomplete. Of about 68,000 clones listed, more than 75% are singletons. This sample comprised CD4+ or CD8+ T cells sorted from blood, obtained in a trial of the OX40 agonist ivuxolimab. These receptors came from an adult with an advanced solid tumor such as melanoma, head and neck, liver or kidney cancer.

V and J are TRBV5-1 and TRBJ2-7; 9 bases match TRBD1. The ends lost 6 bases at V and 6 bases at J; junction bases unmatched: 10. The V gene's germline CDR1 is SGHRS and CDR2 YFSETQ. CDR3 length: 14 amino acids. The CDR3 nucleotides are TGCGCCAGCACCCGGGACAGGGAGAAAGGCGAGCAGTACTTC. Translating gives CASTRDREKGEQYF. Filled out from reference TRBV5-1 and TRBJ2-7, the complete variable domain reads KAGVTQTPRYLIKTRGQQVTLSCSPISGHRSVSWYQQTPGQGLQFLFEYFSETQRNKGNFPGRFSGRQFSNSRSEMNVSTLELGDSALYLCASTRDREKGEQYFGPGTRLTVT.

The CDR3 region is CASSVGAGSVYGYTF. The DNA of the CDR3 is TGTGCCAGCAGCGTGGGGGCAGGGAGCGTATATGGCTACACCTTC. The V and J genes are TRBV6-5 and TRBJ1-2; maybe TRBD1 (6 bases). Germline V gene lookup returns CDR1 MNHEY and CDR2 SVGAGI. The V end was cut by 6 bases, the J end by 5 bases, with 19 bases between. This CDR3 region has 15 residues.

The chain is built from TRBV9 and TRBJ2-1; the match to TRBD2 covers 11 bases. Looked up from germline, CDR1 is SGDLS and CDR2 is YYNGEE. This CDR3 spans 15 amino acids. Trimming took 3 bases from V and 7 from J; bases not matched to a gene: 6. This chain's CDR3 is CASSARTSGGNEQFF. Here the CDR3 DNA reads TGTGCCAGCAGCGCCCGTACTAGCGGGGGTAATGAGCAGTTCTTC. The whole variable domain, remainder taken from reference TRBV9 and TRBJ2-1, is DSGVTQTPKHLITATGQRVTLRCSPRSGDLSVYWYQQSLDQGLQFLIQYYNGEERAKGNILERFSAQQFPDLHSELNLSSLELGDSALYFCASSARTSGGNEQFFGPGTRLTVL.

J is TRBJ2-3 and V is TRBV5-1; D is unclear. V was pared by 0 bases and J by 2 bases, with 7 bases between. Germline V gene data show CDR1 as SGHRS and CDR2 as YFSETQ. The CDR3 is made up of 14 amino acids. In DNA form, the CDR3 reads TGCGCCAGCAGCTTGGGTGGCAACACAGATACGCAGTATTTT. Translating gives CASSLGGNTDTQYF. The full variable domain, its missing parts supplied by reference TRBV5-1 and TRBJ2-3, is KAGVTQTPRYLIKTRGQQVTLSCSPISGHRSVSWYQQTPGQGLQFLFEYFSETQRNKGNFPGRFSGRQFSNSRSEMNVSTLELGDSALYLCASSLGGNTDTQYFGPGTRLTVL.

The V and J genes are TRBV2 and TRBJ2-7, with D perhaps TRBD1 (6 bases). CDR1 SNHLY and CDR2 FYNNEI come from the germline V gene. This CDR3 is built from 15 residues. The V and J ends lost 6 bases and 7 bases respectively, with 22 bases between them. CDR3 loop: CASSLQGPSLGEQYF. CDR3 bases: TGTGCCAGCAGCCTACAGGGACCTAGTTTAGGGGAGCAGTACTTC. Supplemented by reference TRBV2 and TRBJ2-7, the full variable domain reads EPEVTQTPSHQVTQMGQEVILRCVPISNHLYFYWYRQILGQKVEFLVSFYNNEISEKSEIFDDQFSVERPDGSNFTLKIRSTKLEDSAMYFCASSLQGPSLGEQYFGPGTRLTVT.

The chain employs TRBV19 and TRBJ2-3, with D uncertain. CDR3 length equals 16 residues. V was clipped by 2 bases and J by 1 base, with 13 bases between them. The germline gives CDR1 LNHDA, CDR2 SQIVND (reference sequence). CDR3 nucleotide sequence: TGTGCCAGTAGTATATTCGGTGGCAGTCGCACAGATACGCAGTATTTT. Protein: CASSIFGGSRTDTQYF.

The genes are TRBV7-9 and TRBJ2-5; 9 bases agree with TRBD1. CDR3 length equals 14 residues. Germline CDR1 is SEHNR and CDR2 is FQNEAQ (reference sequence). With V trimmed by 3 bases and J by 2 bases, 1 base remained unmatched. CDR3 coding DNA: TGTGCCAGCAGCTTGACAGGGGGTCAAGAGACCCAGTACTTC. It specifies CASSLTGGQETQYF.

The chain couples TRBV18 to TRBJ1-4; 7 positions match TRBD1. J gave up 7 bases and V 6 bases, and 14 bases lay outside the gene matches. The CDR3 spans 16 residues. Germline-derived CDR1 and CDR2 are KGHSH and LQKENI. The CDR3 DNA reads as TGTGCCAGCTCCCAACTTGGAGGGGGCCGTGGTGAAAAACTGTTTTTT. As protein: CASSQLGGGRGEKLFF. Drawing the rest from reference TRBV18 and TRBJ1-4, the complete variable domain is NAGVMQNPRHLVRRRGQEARLRCSPMKGHSHVYWYRQLPEEGLKFMVYLQKENIIDESGMPKERFSAEFPKEGPSILRIQQVVRGDSAAYFCASSQLGGGRGEKLFFGSGTQLSVL.

In its sample, this clone ranks as medium-sized. The rearrangement links TRBV5-4 to TRBJ2-5; D possibly uses TRBD1 or TRBD2 (6 bases each). The CDR3 consists of 14 residues. Germline V lookup: CDR1 SGHNT, CDR2 YYREEE (reference sequence). Trimming took off 3 bases at V and 5 bases at J, with 14 bases between the two ends. CDR3 in amino acids: CASSWTTTGETQYF. The CDR3 DNA reads TGTGCCAGCAGCTGGACTACTACAGGGGAGACCCAGTACTTC.